The subject of this entry is one T cell receptor (beta chain). Its antigen is as yet unknown. Germline CDR1 SGDLS, CDR2 YYNGEE. Deletions cut 1 base from V and 2 bases from J, with 5 bases between. The CDR3 length is 13 residues. This entry is derived from a study of shared clonotypes between healthy human individuals. Whole-study context: CD4 naive cells filled three plates per donor, CD4 memory three, CD8 naive two and CD8 memory one.

Negatively enriched CD4+ T cells were divided by CD45RA into naive and memory. Using immunoSEQ multiplex PCR, the repertoire was profiled, and TCRdb retains in-frame clones only, with some absent. The sample records 950,000 to 1,100,000 clones, about 75% being singletons. Study-level findings and limits: It was observed that 5% to 6% of naive CD4 clonotypes were shared across several donors.

This chain joins TRBV9 and TRBJ2-3, with D hard to call. The clonotype was recovered from a man aged 18 to 30 in good health. The specimen was memory CD4+ T cells sorted from blood. The subset is: CD45RA-negative fraction. CDR3 nucleotide sequence: TGTGCCAGCAGCGTATCCCTCACAGATACGCAGTATTTT. Its translation: CASSVSLTDTQYF.